A selection of T cell receptor beta chains follows, all from one sample in a study of CD8 T cells in ankylosing spondylitis. TCRdb re-derived calls from the 5' RACE reads in MiXCR, one entry per CDR3 protein. Altogether hundreds of thousands of distinct CDR3 sequences are present, around 21% being singletons, with the ten largest covering around 3.2%. The sequenced material came from blood, either unsorted or a sorted T cell fraction (not recorded which). The receptors come from a female donor with ankylosing spondylitis or in good health (not recorded which). The CDR3 runs from the conserved cysteine through the conserved F or W. Fields, in order: J gene, D gene, V gene, clone size, CDR3 DNA, CDR3 protein. The D gene is left open where the match is weak. The size field is filled for only some rows; it gives once, few, many or a size class.

j_call: TRBJ2-7; d_call: TRBD2; v_call: TRBV10-3; clone_size: few; cdr3_nt: TGTGCCATCAGTGGGGTTAGCGGGAGGCAGTACTTC; cdr3_aa: CAISGVSGRQYF
j_call: TRBJ1-1; d_call: .; v_call: TRBV12-3/TRBV12-4; clone_size: many; cdr3_nt: TGTGCCAGCAGTTTTCGGGGCCTAGGGGCTGAAGCTTTCTTT; cdr3_aa: CASSFRGLGAEAFF
j_call: TRBJ2-6; d_call: .; v_call: TRBV15; clone_size: .; cdr3_nt: TGTGCCACCAGACGAGTGGGGTATGCCGGGGCCAACGTCCTGACTTTC; cdr3_aa: CATRRVGYAGANVLTF
j_call: TRBJ2-6; d_call: .; v_call: TRBV6-5; clone_size: .; cdr3_nt: TGTGCCAGCAGTTACAGATGGGGGACCTACTCTGGGGCCAACGTCCTGACTTTC; cdr3_aa: CASSYRWGTYSGANVLTF
j_call: TRBJ1-6; d_call: .; v_call: TRBV5-5; clone_size: .; cdr3_nt: TGTGCCAGCAGCTTGTATGAGGATTCACCCCTCCACTTT; cdr3_aa: CASSLYEDSPLHF
j_call: TRBJ1-1; d_call: .; v_call: TRBV4-3; clone_size: many; cdr3_nt: TGCGCCAGCAGCCAAGGGGGGCGAGGGGGAAGGAACACTGAAGCTTTCTTT; cdr3_aa: CASSQGGRGGRNTEAFF
j_call: TRBJ1-2; d_call: TRBD1; v_call: TRBV29-1; clone_size: few; cdr3_nt: TGCAGCTCCGAAGGGGGGGACAGAACTTTCTATGGCTACACCTTC; cdr3_aa: CSSEGGDRTFYGYTF
j_call: TRBJ1-5; d_call: .; v_call: TRBV7-2; clone_size: few; cdr3_nt: TGTGCCAGCAGCTTAATGTTCCAGCCCCAGCATTTT; cdr3_aa: CASSLMFQPQHF
j_call: TRBJ2-3; d_call: TRBD2; v_call: TRBV20-1; clone_size: .; cdr3_nt: TGCAGTGCTAGGCTAGGACTAGCACCCCACAGTACGCAGTATTTT; cdr3_aa: CSARLGLAPHSTQYF
j_call: TRBJ2-7; d_call: .; v_call: TRBV13; clone_size: .; cdr3_nt: TGTGCCAGCAGCCATACCCCGCCGTACGAGCAGTACTTC; cdr3_aa: CASSHTPPYEQYF
j_call: TRBJ2-1; d_call: .; v_call: TRBV10-3; clone_size: .; cdr3_nt: TGTGCCATCCGGGGCGGCGGAAGCTCCTACAATGAGCAGTTCTTC; cdr3_aa: CAIRGGGSSYNEQFF
j_call: TRBJ2-7; d_call: .; v_call: TRBV20-1; clone_size: .; cdr3_nt: TGCAGTGCTAGTGGGAGGGGGTCCTACGAGCAGTACTTC; cdr3_aa: CSASGRGSYEQYF
j_call: TRBJ1-3; d_call: .; v_call: TRBV30; clone_size: .; cdr3_nt: TGTGCCTGGGGGAGCGGCGGAGTAAGTGGAAACACCATATATTTT; cdr3_aa: CAWGSGGVSGNTIYF
j_call: TRBJ2-1; d_call: .; v_call: TRBV7-2; clone_size: few; cdr3_nt: TGTGCCAGCAGCTCACTAGCAAGATACAGGGAGCAGTTCTTC; cdr3_aa: CASSSLARYREQFF
j_call: TRBJ2-3; d_call: TRBD1; v_call: TRBV25-1; clone_size: .; cdr3_nt: TGTGCCAGCAGCAGATCAGGGGGAACAGATACGCAGTATTTT; cdr3_aa: CASSRSGGTDTQYF
j_call: TRBJ2-7; d_call: .; v_call: TRBV18; clone_size: .; cdr3_nt: TGTGCCAGCTCACCTAACGAGTACGAGCAGTACTTC; cdr3_aa: CASSPNEYEQYF